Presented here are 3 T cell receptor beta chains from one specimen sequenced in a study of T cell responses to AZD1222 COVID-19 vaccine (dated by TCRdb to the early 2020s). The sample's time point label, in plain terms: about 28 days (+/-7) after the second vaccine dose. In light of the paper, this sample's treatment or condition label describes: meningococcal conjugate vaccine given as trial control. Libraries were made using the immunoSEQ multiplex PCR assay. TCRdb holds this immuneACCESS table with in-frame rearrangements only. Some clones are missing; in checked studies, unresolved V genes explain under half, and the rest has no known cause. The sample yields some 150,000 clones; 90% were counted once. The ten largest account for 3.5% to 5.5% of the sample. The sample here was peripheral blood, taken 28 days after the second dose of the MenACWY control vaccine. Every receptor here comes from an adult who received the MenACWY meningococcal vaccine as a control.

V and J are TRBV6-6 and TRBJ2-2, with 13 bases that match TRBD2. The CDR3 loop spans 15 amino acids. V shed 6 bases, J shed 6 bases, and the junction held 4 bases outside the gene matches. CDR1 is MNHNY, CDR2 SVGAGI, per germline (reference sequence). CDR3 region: CASSSGLAGAGELFF. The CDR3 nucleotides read TGTGCCAGCAGCTCTGGACTAGCGGGAGCCGGGGAGCTGTTTTTT.

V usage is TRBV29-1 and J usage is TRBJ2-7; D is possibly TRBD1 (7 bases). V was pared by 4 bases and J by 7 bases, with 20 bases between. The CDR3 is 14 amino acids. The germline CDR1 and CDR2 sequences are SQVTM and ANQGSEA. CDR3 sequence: CSVAEGASLREQYF. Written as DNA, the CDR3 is TGCAGCGTTGCGGAGGGGGCGTCTTTGCGGGAGCAGTACTTC.

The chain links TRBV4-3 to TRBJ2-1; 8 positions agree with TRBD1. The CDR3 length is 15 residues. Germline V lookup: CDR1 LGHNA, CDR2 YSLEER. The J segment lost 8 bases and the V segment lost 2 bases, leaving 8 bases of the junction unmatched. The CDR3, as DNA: TGCGCCAGCAGCCAACAGGGGGCGCTTGGCGATGAGCAGTTCTTC. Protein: CASSQQGALGDEQFF.